Given below is one T cell receptor (beta chain) in context. This record belongs to a study of blood T cell repertoires in COVID-19. Across the study: T cells, B-cell-depleted T cells, or PBMCs supplied cDNA or gDNA.

The CDR3 has 14 residues. The germline V gene has CDR1 SNHLY and CDR2 FYNNEI. V lost 3 bases, J lost 8 bases, and 14 bases lay in between. Per the original methods: Reference gene primer amplification gave nucleated cell count estimates. Here immunoSEQ multiplex PCR was the method, and the copy in TCRdb shows in-frame clones only, minus some. D and trimming come from the DNA, and the V and J calls and clone size come from that table. Of approximately 150,000 clones in the sample, around 87% were seen once. V and J are TRBV2 and TRBJ2-1, with D hard to call. The TCR comes from a man aged 50-60 years who had recovered from COVID-19. Sequences were obtained from peripheral blood. CDR3 region: CASSESRVGHEQFF. The CDR3 DNA is TGTGCCAGCAGTGAGTCCCGGGTAGGCCATGAGCAGTTCTTC.